These 29 T cell receptor beta chains were sequenced from one sample in a study of a mutant IDH1 vaccine in newly diagnosed glioma. Profiled with immunoSEQ multiplex PCR; TCRdb holds only in-frame clones, not every one. The table records 40,000 to 45,000 clones, about 75% of them present only once. The time point denotes: week 23, last vaccination. All doses held 300 ug of mutant IDH1 20-mer peptide, with topical imiquimod. Which antigens these TCRs recognize remains unknown. Source: PBMCs, taken from a glioma patient whose treatment included an IDH1 peptide vaccine. These receptors were collected from a man in his forties or fifties with glioma.

The chain joins TRBV19 to TRBJ1-2; 7 bases fit TRBD1. CDR1 is LNHDA, CDR2 SQIVND, per germline (reference sequence). The CDR3 has 16 residues. V gave up 7 bases and J gave up 8 bases; unmatched junction bases: 19. CDR3 loop: CASTEERGRMEMGYTF. The CDR3 DNA sequence: TGTGCCAGTACCGAGGAAAGGGGGCGCATGGAAATGGGCTACACCTTC.

This clone was picked up a small number of times. V gene TRBV28 combines with J gene TRBJ1-1, with a weak D call TRBD1 (5 bases). CDR3 length: 14 amino acids. Trimming left V 5 bases short and J 4 bases short, with 14 bases between. CDR1 is MDHEN, CDR2 SYDVKM, per germline. In DNA, the CDR3 is TGTGCCAGCAGTCTGGACCCTAGGGGCACTGAAGCTTTCTTT. Translation gives CASSLDPRGTEAFF.

The genes are TRBV10-1 and TRBJ1-5; D not resolved. CDR1 and CDR2 from the germline V gene are WNHNN and SYGVQD (reference sequence). V was trimmed by 2 bases and J by 0 bases, leaving 11 bases between them. CDR3 length: 16 amino acids. The chain's CDR3 is CASSEGKRYSNQPQHF. CDR3 bases: TGCGCCAGCAGTGAGGGAAAGAGATATAGCAATCAGCCCCAGCATTTT.

A few counts support this clone. The rearrangement uses TRBV10-3 and TRBJ1-3; D ambiguous. The CDR3 consists of 15 residues. With 7 bases removed from V and 3 bases from J, the gap between germline ends came to 16 bases. Germline V lookup: CDR1 ENHRY, CDR2 SYGVKD. CDR3 loop: CAITSEGLGGNTIYF. The CDR3 DNA reads TGTGCCATCACAAGTGAGGGTTTGGGTGGAAACACCATATATTTT.

The chain joins TRBV7-3 to TRBJ1-1; D unresolved. Trimming took 3 bases from V and 1 from J, leaving 6 bases between them. CDR3 length: 13 amino acids. Per the germline V gene, CDR1 is SGHTA and CDR2 is FQGTGA. CDR3 DNA sequence: TGTGCCAGCAGCTTTGCGGGGAACACTGAAGCTTTCTTT. It translates to CASSFAGNTEAFF.

This clone was observed a handful of times. The V gene is TRBV6-5, the J gene TRBJ2-7; 9 nucleotides agree with TRBD1. Germline V CDR1 and CDR2: MNHEY, SVGAGI. Unmatched junction bases numbered 8, after V lost 10 bases and J lost 4 bases. There are 13 residues in the CDR3. The CDR3 protein is CATARDRAYEQYF. CDR3 sequence (DNA): TGTGCCACCGCCCGGGACAGGGCTTACGAGCAGTACTTC.

V and J are TRBV2 and TRBJ2-7, with 7 bases identical to TRBD2. Germline V gene sequence: CDR1 SNHLY, CDR2 FYNNEI. This CDR3 has 17 amino acids. After removal of 7 bases from V and 0 bases from J, the junction contained 15 bases not matched to a gene. CDR3 DNA sequence: TGTGCCAGCATAGGGCGGGGGACTAATTACAACTCCTACGAGCAGTACTTC. It is translated as CASIGRGTNYNSYEQYF.

This sequence joins TRBV25-1 and TRBJ2-1, with TRBD2 matching 14 bases. The germline V gene encodes CDR1 MGHDK and CDR2 SYGVNS. The CDR3 is 14 residues long. V was pared by 8 bases and J by 4 bases, with 1 base of the junction left unmatched. DNA of the CDR3: TGTGCCAGCGGGACTAGCGGGGGTTACAATGAGCAGTTCTTC. Protein sequence: CASGTSGGYNEQFF.

This clone has a handful of counts. The CDR3, as DNA: TGTGCCAGCAGCATACAGGGGGACCGGGGCTACACCTTC. It codes for CASSIQGDRGYTF. The chain employs TRBV7-6 and TRBJ1-2, with 8 bases identical to TRBD1. The J segment lost 8 bases and the V segment lost 5 bases, leaving 7 bases of the junction unmatched. In germline, CDR1 is SGHVS, CDR2 FNYEAQ. This CDR3 has 13 amino acids.

The chain links TRBV5-1 to TRBJ2-3; 11 nucleotides agree with TRBD2. This CDR3 contains 16 residues. The germline V gene encodes CDR1 SGHRS and CDR2 YFSETQ. V lost 0 bases and J lost 3; bases outside the gene matches: 3. The CDR3 sequence is CASSLVTSGETDTQYF. The DNA for the CDR3 is TGCGCCAGCAGCTTGGTGACTAGCGGGGAAACAGATACGCAGTATTTT. The full variable domain, in which reference TRBV5-1 and TRBJ2-3 provide the parts outside the CDR3, is KAGVTQTPRYLIKTRGQQVTLSCSPISGHRSVSWYQQTPGQGLQFLFEYFSETQRNKGNFPGRFSGRQFSNSRSEMNVSTLELGDSALYLCASSLVTSGETDTQYFGPGTRLTVL.

V and J are TRBV9 and TRBJ2-5, with D possibly being TRBD1 or TRBD2 (7 bases each). Germline V CDR1 and CDR2: SGDLS, YYNGEE. Between the trimmed V and J ends, which lost 6 bases and 3 bases, there was a span of 15 bases. The CDR3 runs to 14 residues. CDR3 sequence reads: CASTLGGTEETQYF. The CDR3 DNA is TGTGCCAGCACCCTGGGAGGGACAGAAGAGACCCAGTACTTC.

The DNA for the CDR3 is TGTGCCAGCAGCTTGGGATCTAACTATGGCTACACCTTC. It is translated as CASSLGSNYGYTF. This sequence joins TRBV5-6 and TRBJ1-2; no definite D call. V was shortened by 0 bases and J by 0 bases, with 3 bases between the two germline ends. The germline V gene encodes CDR1 SGHDT and CDR2 YYEEEE. This CDR3 has 13 amino acids.

V gene TRBV27 combines with J gene TRBJ1-1; D not resolved. This CDR3 has 14 amino acids. The ends were cut back, 3 bases at V and 7 bases at J, with 15 bases in the middle. Germline values: CDR1 MNHEY, CDR2 SMNVEV (reference sequence). CDR3 residues: CASSFLSDVGEAFF. The CDR3 DNA is TGTGCCAGCAGTTTCCTATCGGATGTGGGTGAAGCTTTCTTT.

Turning to this clone: At one of its ends the junction is not consistent with the germline gene, which may arise from a read error. The CDR3 bases are TGTGCCAGCAGTTACCGCAGGGACTCCGACGAGCAGTACTTC. Translating gives CASSYRRDSDEQYF. V gene TRBV6-5 combines with J gene TRBJ2-7, with TRBD2 as a possible D gene (6 bases). Per the germline V gene, CDR1 is MNHEY and CDR2 is SVGAGI. The CDR3 has 14 residues.

This chain joins TRBV27 and TRBJ1-4; maybe TRBD1 (6 bases). The CDR3 length is 16 residues. CDR1 and CDR2 from the germline V gene are MNHEY and SMNVEV (reference sequence). The germline V and J ends were trimmed by 5 bases and 8 bases, with 21 bases remaining between them. The CDR3: CASSRRQAQGTEKLFF. Written as DNA, the CDR3 is TGTGCCAGCAGTCGCCGACAGGCCCAGGGGACAGAAAAACTGTTTTTT. Full variable domain (remainder filled in from reference TRBV27 and TRBJ1-4): EAQVTQNPRYLITVTGKKLTVTCSQNMNHEYMSWYRQDPGLGLRQIYYSMNVEVTDKGDVPEGYKVSRKEKRNFPLILESPSPNQTSLYFCASSRRQAQGTEKLFFGSGTQLSVL.

This chain uses TRBV5-1 with TRBJ1-3; D possibly corresponds to TRBD1 (5 bases). CDR1 is SGHRS and CDR2 is YFSETQ in the germline V gene. The CDR3 has 14 amino acids. Trimming took 3 bases from V and 1 from J, leaving 8 bases between them. As DNA, the CDR3 is TGCGCCAGCAGCTCCGACAGTTCTGGAAACACCATATATTTT. As protein: CASSSDSSGNTIYF.

V and J are TRBV27 and TRBJ1-2; D ambiguous. The germline V gene has CDR1 MNHEY and CDR2 SMNVEV (reference sequence). The CDR3 is 15 residues long. Between the trimmed V and J ends, which lost 5 bases and 3 bases, there was a span of 16 bases. This CDR3 reads CASSPSGSYHYGYTF. DNA of the CDR3: TGTGCCAGCAGTCCATCGGGGTCATATCACTATGGCTACACCTTC.

This clone has only a few counts. The J gene is TRBJ2-7, the V gene TRBV29-1, with TRBD1 identical over 12 bases. The germline CDR1 and CDR2 sequences are SQVTM and ANQGSEA. CDR3 length: 12 amino acids. Losses at the gene ends were 6 bases for V and 12 bases for J; bases not matched to a gene: 9. The CDR3 region has the DNA TGCAGCGTGGGGGACAGGGGGCTAGGAAGGTACTTC. It specifies CSVGDRGLGRYF.

The table lists this clone with a few counts. This rearrangement joins TRBV27 to TRBJ1-2; 7 bases agree with TRBD1. The ends lost 2 bases at V and 8 bases at J; junction bases unmatched: 5. The length of the CDR3 is 13 residues. The V gene's germline CDR1 is MNHEY and CDR2 SMNVEV (reference sequence). The CDR3 here is CASSLNRGEGYTF. DNA for the CDR3: TGTGCCAGCAGTTTAAACAGGGGTGAGGGCTACACCTTC.

The chain combines TRBV27 with TRBJ2-7; D unclear. The CDR3 sequence is 13 residues long. V lost 10 bases and J 3 bases, leaving 16 bases between the germline ends. Germline V gives CDR1 MNHEY, CDR2 SMNVEV (reference sequence). The CDR3 reads CATSRSDIYEQYF. CDR3 DNA: TGTGCCACCTCCCGCAGCGACATCTACGAGCAGTACTTC.

The rearrangement joins TRBV7-9 to TRBJ1-5; D ambiguous. The CDR3 is 15 residues long. Germline V gene data show CDR1 as SEHNR and CDR2 as FQNEAQ (reference sequence). The V end lost 2 bases, the J end lost 0 bases, and 8 bases lay between the germline ends. The CDR3 loop reads CASSLTADSNQPQHF. DNA of the CDR3: TGTGCCAGCAGCTTAACAGCGGATAGCAATCAGCCCCAGCATTTT.

The V call is TRBV27, the J call TRBJ2-7; tentative D call: TRBD2 (5 bases). Germline V gene sequence: CDR1 MNHEY, CDR2 SMNVEV (reference sequence). The V gene lost 5 bases and the J gene lost 1 base, with 12 bases spanning the gap. This CDR3 contains 14 residues. The DNA for the CDR3 is TGTGCCAGCAGTACGGGAAGACGGTCCTACGAGCAGTACTTC. Residues: CASSTGRRSYEQYF.

The chain links TRBV29-1 to TRBJ2-3, with TRBD2 matching 8 bases. The germline V gene has CDR1 SQVTM and CDR2 ANQGSEA. The CDR3 has 15 residues. The V segment lost 0 bases and the J segment 4 bases; nucleotides outside the gene matches: 6. The CDR3 DNA reads TGCAGCGTTGAAGAACTAGCGGAGACTTCAGATACGCAGTATTTT. Protein product: CSVEELAETSDTQYF.

This clone occurred a few times. This chain uses TRBV6-1 with TRBJ1-6; unclear D gene. CDR1 and CDR2 (germline): MNHNS, SASEGT. V lost 4 bases and J lost 9, with 13 bases in between. The CDR3 has 14 amino acids. In DNA, the CDR3 is TGTGCCAGCAGTGCCGGGGAGGGCGGTTCACCCCTCCACTTT. Amino acid sequence: CASSAGEGGSPLHF.

Comment on this clone: The junction and the germline gene differ at one end; a read error may be behind it. V usage is TRBV5-1 and J usage is TRBJ1-1; 9 bases fit TRBD1. Germline values: CDR1 SGHRS, CDR2 YFSETQ. The CDR3 consists of 17 residues. The DNA of the CDR3 is TGCGCCAGCAGCTTGGACCGGACAGGGGTAGTGAAGACTGAAGCTTTCTTT. Translating it yields CASSLDRTGVVKTEAFF.

The sample holds a few counts of this clone. The rearrangement joins TRBV30 to TRBJ1-1; D not certain. Looked up from germline, CDR1 is GTSNPN and CDR2 is SVGIG (reference sequence). The CDR3 consists of 13 residues. Trimming pared 4 bases from V and 0 bases from J, leaving 9 bases between. This CDR3 reads CAWTDRMNTEAFF. CDR3 nucleotides: TGTGCCTGGACAGACCGAATGAACACTGAAGCTTTCTTT.

This chain joins TRBV4-1 and TRBJ2-5; maybe TRBD2 (5 bases). The CDR3 has 15 residues. CDR1 and CDR2 from the germline V gene are MGHRA and YSYEKL. The V and J ends lost 1 base and 0 bases respectively, with 9 bases between them. CDR3 in amino acids: CASSQVEAYQETQYF. In nucleotides, the CDR3 is TGCGCCAGCAGCCAAGTGGAGGCATACCAAGAGACCCAGTACTTC.

The gene calls are TRBV27 and TRBJ1-6; 9 bases are shared with TRBD1. Germline V lookup: CDR1 MNHEY, CDR2 SMNVEV (reference sequence). The V gene end was trimmed by 2 bases and the J gene end by 7 bases; junction bases not matched to a gene: 15. The length of the CDR3 is 19 residues. The CDR3 bases are TGTGCCAGCAGTTTAGGGCGCCGGGACAGGGAGTTTAACAATTCACCCCTCCACTTT. Protein product: CASSLGRRDREFNNSPLHF.

A few counts support this clone. V usage is TRBV6-5 and J usage is TRBJ1-5, with 8 bases that match TRBD1. The CDR3 length is 15 residues. Per germline, CDR1 MNHEY and CDR2 SVGAGI. With V trimmed by 6 bases and J by 5 bases, 9 bases remained unmatched. CDR3 coding DNA: TGTGCCAGCAGGTCTCGACAGGGGAGACATCAGCCCCAGCATTTT. The encoded protein is CASRSRQGRHQPQHF.